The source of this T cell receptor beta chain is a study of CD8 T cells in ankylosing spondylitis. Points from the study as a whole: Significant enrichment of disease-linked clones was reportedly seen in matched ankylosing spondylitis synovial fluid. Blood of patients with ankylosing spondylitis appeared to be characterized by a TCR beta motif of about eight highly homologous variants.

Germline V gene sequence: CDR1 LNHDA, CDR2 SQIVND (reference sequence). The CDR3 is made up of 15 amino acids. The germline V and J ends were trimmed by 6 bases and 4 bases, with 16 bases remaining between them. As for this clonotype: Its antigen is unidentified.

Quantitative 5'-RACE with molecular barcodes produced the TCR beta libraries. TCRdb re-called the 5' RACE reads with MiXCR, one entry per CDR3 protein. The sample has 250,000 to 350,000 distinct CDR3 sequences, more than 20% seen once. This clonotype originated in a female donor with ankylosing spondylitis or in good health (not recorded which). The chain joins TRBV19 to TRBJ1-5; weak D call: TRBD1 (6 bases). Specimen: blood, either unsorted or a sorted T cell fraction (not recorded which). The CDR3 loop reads CASSPATGLNQPQHF. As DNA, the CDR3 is TGTGCCAGTAGCCCCGCCACAGGGCTGAATCAGCCCCAGCATTTT.